Many counts were recorded for the clone carrying this T cell receptor beta chain. Its antigen is still unknown. Together with a sample-barcoded 5' primer, a J-beta primer mix was included in a second PCR lasting roughly 6 to 12 cycles. TCRdb reanalysed the 5' RACE reads using MiXCR and keeps one entry per CDR3 protein. This sample has 750,000 to 950,000 distinct CDR3 sequences, with about 28% found just once. The individuals who served as donors were healthy Caucasians living in Russia, aged roughly 6 to 100. This record comes from a study of blood T cells in healthy people across ages. V lost 1 base, J lost 5 bases, and 10 bases stayed unmatched. The CDR3 totals 17 residues. CDR1 is MGHRA and CDR2 is YSYEKL in the germline V gene. General study findings and limits: Higher diversity, along with more naive CD4+ cells, distinguished long-lived donors from aged donors. For the donors, CMV status was unknown and possibly confounded expanded clonotype changes. PBMCs that were unsorted prevented a conclusive naive versus antigen-experienced comparison.

These same records also appear under a second study, on T cells of mothers and their children.

The source material was blood. This chain joins TRBV4-1 and TRBJ2-1; 8 positions match TRBD2. This receptor was taken from a woman aged 40 to 50 in good health. CDR3 coding DNA: TGCGCCAGCAGCCAAGCCTTAGCGGGGTCGGGGAACAATGAGCAGTTCTTC. Encoded protein: CASSQALAGSGNNEQFF.